This T cell receptor (beta chain) was recovered during a study of blood T cell repertoires in COVID-19. This clone showed up just once. The CDR3 contains 18 residues. Germline-derived CDR1 and CDR2 are SGHRS and YFSETQ. V dropped 7 bases and J dropped 5; count of bases not matched to a gene: 22. The protocol was immunoSEQ multiplex PCR, while the TCRdb copy is restricted to in-frame clones and leaves out a portion. The sample lists about 55,000 clones, 65% to 90% seen once, with about an eighth in the top ten. This clonotype was sampled from a human donor in a cohort sampled during active COVID-19. The chain combines TRBV5-1 with TRBJ2-5; 8 nucleotides line up with TRBD2. Sample: peripheral blood. DNA for the CDR3: TGCGCCAGCTCCCGGGGGGGAGCGGGAGCACCCCGGGGGGAGACCCAGTACTTC. This translates into CASSRGGAGAPRGETQYF. The whole variable domain, filled in from reference TRBV5-1 and TRBJ2-5, reads KAGVTQTPRYLIKTRGQQVTLSCSPISGHRSVSWYQQTPGQGLQFLFEYFSETQRNKGNFPGRFSGRQFSNSRSEMNVSTLELGDSALYLCASSRGGAGAPRGETQYFGPGTRLLVL.